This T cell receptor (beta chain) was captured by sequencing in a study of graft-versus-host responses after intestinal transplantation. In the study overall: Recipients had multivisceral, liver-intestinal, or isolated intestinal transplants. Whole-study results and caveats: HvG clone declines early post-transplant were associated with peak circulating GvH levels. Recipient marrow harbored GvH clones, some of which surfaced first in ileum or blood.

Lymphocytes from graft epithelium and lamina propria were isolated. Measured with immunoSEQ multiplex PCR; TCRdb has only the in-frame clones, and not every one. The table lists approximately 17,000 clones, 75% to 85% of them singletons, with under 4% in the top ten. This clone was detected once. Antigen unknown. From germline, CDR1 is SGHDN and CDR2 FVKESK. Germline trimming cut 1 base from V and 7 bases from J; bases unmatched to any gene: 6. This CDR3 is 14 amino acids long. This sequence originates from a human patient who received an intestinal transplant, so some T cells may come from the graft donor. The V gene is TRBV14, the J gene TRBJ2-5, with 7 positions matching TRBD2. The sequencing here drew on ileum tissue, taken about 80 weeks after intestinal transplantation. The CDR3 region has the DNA TGTGCCAGCAGCCAAGGGGGGGGTCAACGGACCCAGTACTTC. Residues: CASSQGGGQRTQYF.